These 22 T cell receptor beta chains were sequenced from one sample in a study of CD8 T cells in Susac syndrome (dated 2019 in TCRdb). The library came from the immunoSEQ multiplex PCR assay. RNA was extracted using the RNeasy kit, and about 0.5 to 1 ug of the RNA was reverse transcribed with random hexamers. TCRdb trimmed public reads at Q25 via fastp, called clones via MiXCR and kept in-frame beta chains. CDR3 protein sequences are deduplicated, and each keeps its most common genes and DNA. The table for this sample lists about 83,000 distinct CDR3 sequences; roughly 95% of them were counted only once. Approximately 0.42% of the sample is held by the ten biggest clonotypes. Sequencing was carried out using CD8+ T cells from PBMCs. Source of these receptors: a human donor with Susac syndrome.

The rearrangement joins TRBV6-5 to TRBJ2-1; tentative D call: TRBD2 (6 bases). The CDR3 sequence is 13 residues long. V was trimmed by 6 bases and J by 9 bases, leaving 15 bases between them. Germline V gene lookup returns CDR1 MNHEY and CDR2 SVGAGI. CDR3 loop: CASRFPGGSEQFF. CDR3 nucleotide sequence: TGTGCCAGCAGGTTCCCAGGAGGGAGTGAGCAGTTCTTC.

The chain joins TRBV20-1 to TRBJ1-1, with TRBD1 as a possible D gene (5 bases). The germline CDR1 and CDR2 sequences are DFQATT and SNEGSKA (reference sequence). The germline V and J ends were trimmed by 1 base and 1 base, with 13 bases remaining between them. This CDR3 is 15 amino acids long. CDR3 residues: CSARVGVWGNTEAFF. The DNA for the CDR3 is TGCAGTGCTAGAGTGGGGGTGTGGGGGAACACTGAAGCTTTCTTT.

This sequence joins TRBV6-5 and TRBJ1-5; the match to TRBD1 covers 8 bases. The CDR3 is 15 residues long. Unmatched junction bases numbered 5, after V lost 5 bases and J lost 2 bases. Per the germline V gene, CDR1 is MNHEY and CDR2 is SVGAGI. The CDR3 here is CASSSRGRGNQPQHF. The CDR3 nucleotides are TGTGCCAGCAGTAGCAGGGGGCGAGGCAATCAGCCCCAGCATTTT.

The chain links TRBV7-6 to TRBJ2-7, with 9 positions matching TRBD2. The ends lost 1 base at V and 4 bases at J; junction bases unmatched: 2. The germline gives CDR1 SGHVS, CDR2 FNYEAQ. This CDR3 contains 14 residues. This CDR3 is CASSLGLAGYEQYV. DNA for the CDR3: TGTGCCAGCAGCTTAGGGCTAGCGGGGTACGAGCAGTACGTC.

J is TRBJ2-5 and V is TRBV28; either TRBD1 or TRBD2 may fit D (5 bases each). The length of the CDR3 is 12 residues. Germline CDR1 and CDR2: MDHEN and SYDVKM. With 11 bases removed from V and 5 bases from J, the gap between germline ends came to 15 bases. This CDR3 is CARPGRGETQYF. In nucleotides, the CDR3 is TGTGCCCGCCCGGGGCGCGGGGAGACCCAGTACTTC.

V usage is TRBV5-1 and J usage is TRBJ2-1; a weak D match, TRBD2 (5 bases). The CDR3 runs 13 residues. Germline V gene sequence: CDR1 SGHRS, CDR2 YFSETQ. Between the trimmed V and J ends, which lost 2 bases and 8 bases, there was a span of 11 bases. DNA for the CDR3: TGCGCCAGCAGCTTATACGTGGAGGATGAGCAGTTCTTC. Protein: CASSLYVEDEQFF. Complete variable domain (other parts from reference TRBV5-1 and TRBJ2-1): KAGVTQTPRYLIKTRGQQVTLSCSPISGHRSVSWYQQTPGQGLQFLFEYFSETQRNKGNFPGRFSGRQFSNSRSEMNVSTLELGDSALYLCASSLYVEDEQFFGPGTRLTVL.

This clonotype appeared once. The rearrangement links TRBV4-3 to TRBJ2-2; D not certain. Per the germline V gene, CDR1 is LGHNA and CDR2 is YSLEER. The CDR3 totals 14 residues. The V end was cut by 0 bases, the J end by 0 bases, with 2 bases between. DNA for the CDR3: TGCGCCAGCAGCCAAGACCCGAACACCGGGGAGCTGTTTTTT. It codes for CASSQDPNTGELFF.

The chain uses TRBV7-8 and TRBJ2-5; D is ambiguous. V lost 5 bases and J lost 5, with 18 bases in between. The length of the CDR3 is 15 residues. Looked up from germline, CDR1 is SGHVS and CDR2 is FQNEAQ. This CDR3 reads CASSLLPGARETQYF. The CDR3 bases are TGTGCCAGCAGCCTTCTTCCGGGCGCCCGGGAGACCCAGTACTTC.

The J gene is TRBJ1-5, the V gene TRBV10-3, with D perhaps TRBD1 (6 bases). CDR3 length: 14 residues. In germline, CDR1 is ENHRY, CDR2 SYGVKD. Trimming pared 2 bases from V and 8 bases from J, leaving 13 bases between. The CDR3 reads CAISETGATKPQHF. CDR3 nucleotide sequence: TGTGCCATCAGTGAGACGGGGGCCACAAAGCCCCAGCATTTT.

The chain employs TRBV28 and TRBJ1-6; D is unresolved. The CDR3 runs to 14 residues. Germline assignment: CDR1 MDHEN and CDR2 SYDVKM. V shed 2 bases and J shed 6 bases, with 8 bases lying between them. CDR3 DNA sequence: TGTGCCAGCAGTTTAAGACCGATTAATTCACCCCTCCACTTT. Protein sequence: CASSLRPINSPLHF.

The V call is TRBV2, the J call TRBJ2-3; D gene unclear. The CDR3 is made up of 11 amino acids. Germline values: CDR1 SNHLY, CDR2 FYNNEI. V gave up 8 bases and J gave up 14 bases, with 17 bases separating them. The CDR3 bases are TGTGCCAGCCTAGACACCCCAGAGTTGTATTTT. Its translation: CASLDTPELYF.

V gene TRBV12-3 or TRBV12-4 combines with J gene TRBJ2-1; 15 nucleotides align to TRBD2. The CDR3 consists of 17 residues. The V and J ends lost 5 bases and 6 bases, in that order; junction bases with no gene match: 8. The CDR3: CASSMPGLAGGSNEQFF. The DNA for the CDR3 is TGTGCCAGCAGTATGCCGGGACTAGCGGGGGGATCCAATGAGCAGTTCTTC.

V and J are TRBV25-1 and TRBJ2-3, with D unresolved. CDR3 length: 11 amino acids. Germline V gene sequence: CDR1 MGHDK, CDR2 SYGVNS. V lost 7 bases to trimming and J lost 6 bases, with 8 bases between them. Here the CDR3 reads CASTSGDTQYF. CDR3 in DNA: TGTGCCAGCACGTCCGGGGATACGCAGTATTTT. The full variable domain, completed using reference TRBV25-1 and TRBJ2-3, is EADIYQTPRYLVIGTGKKITLECSQTMGHDKMYWYQQDPGMELHLIHYSYGVNSTEKGDLSSESTVSRIRTEHFPLTLESARPSHTSQYLCASTSGDTQYFGPGTRLTVL.

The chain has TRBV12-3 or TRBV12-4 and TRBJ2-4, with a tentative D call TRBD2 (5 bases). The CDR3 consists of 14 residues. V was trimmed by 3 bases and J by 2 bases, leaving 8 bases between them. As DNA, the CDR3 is TGTGCCAGCAGTTTGGGGAGCACCAAAAACATTCAGTACTTC. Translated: CASSLGSTKNIQYF.

CDR3 nucleotide sequence: TGCGCCAGCAGCTCGACGGACCCAAGTCTTTTCGAGTACTTC. Translation gives CASSSTDPSLFEYF. The V call is TRBV5-1, the J call TRBJ2-5; D ambiguous. The CDR3 runs to 14 residues. Looked up from germline, CDR1 is SGHRS and CDR2 is YFSETQ. The V gene lost 3 bases and the J gene lost 12 bases, with 21 bases spanning the gap.

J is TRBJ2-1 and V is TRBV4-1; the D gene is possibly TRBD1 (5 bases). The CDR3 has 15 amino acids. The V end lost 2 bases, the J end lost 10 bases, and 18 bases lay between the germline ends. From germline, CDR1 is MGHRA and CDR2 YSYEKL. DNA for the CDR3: TGCGCCAGCAGCCAACAAGGGGATGGGCCCAGGGAGCAGTTCTTC. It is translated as CASSQQGDGPREQFF.

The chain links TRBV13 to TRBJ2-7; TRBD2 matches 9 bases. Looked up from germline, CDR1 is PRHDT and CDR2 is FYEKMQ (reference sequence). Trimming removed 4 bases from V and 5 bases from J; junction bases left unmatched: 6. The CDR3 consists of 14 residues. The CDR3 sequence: CASSSLAGAHEQYF. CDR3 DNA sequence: TGTGCCAGCAGCTCCTTAGCGGGAGCACACGAGCAGTACTTC. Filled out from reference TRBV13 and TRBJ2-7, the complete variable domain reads AAGVIQSPRHLIKEKRETATLKCYPIPRHDTVYWYQQGPGQDPQFLISFYEKMQSDKGSIPDRFSAQQFSDYHSELNMSSLELGDSALYFCASSSLAGAHEQYFGPGTRLTVT.

This CDR3 reads CSASNLGGGPEYSNQPQHF. The DNA for the CDR3 is TGCAGTGCTAGTAACCTCGGGGGAGGGCCAGAATATAGCAATCAGCCCCAGCATTTT. The chain combines TRBV20-1 with TRBJ1-5, with D possibly TRBD1 on 5 matching bases. The length of the CDR3 is 19 residues. Looked up from germline, CDR1 is DFQATT and CDR2 is SNEGSKA (reference sequence). The ends were cut back, 3 bases at V and 0 bases at J, with 24 bases in the middle.

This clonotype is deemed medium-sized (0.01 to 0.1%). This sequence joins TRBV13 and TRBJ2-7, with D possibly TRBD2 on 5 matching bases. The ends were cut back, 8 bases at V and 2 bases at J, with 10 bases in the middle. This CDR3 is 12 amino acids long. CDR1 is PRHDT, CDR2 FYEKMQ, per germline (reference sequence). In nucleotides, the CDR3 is TGTGCCAGCTCGAGGGCGGCCTACGAGCAGTACTTC. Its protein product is CASSRAAYEQYF. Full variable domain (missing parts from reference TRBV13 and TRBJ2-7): AAGVIQSPRHLIKEKRETATLKCYPIPRHDTVYWYQQGPGQDPQFLISFYEKMQSDKGSIPDRFSAQQFSDYHSELNMSSLELGDSALYFCASSRAAYEQYFGPGTRLTVT.

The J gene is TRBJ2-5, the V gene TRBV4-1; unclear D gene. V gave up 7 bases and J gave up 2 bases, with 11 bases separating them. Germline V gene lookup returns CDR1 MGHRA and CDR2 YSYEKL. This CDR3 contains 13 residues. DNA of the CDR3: TGCGCCAGCACCGACGGAATTCAAGAGACCCAGTACTTC. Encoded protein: CASTDGIQETQYF.

CDR3 in amino acids: CASSSRAGNTEAFF. CDR3 bases: TGTGCCAGTAGTAGCCGGGCCGGGAACACTGAAGCTTTCTTT. The chain employs TRBV19 and TRBJ1-1; D is unresolved. V shed 4 bases and J shed 1 base, with 10 bases lying between them. Germline loops: CDR1 LNHDA, CDR2 SQIVND (reference sequence). CDR3 length: 14 amino acids.

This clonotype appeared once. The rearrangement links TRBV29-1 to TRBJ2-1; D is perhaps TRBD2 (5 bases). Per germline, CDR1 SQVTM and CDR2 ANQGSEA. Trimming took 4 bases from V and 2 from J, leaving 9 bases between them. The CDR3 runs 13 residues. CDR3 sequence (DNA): TGCAGCGTTGCTGGGAGTGCCTACAATGAGCAGTTCTTC. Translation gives CSVAGSAYNEQFF.